This record concerns one TCR beta chain sequence. What it binds is unknown. Libraries were prepared by immunoSEQ multiplex PCR; TCRdb keeps only in-frame clonotypes and omits some of them. In the table there are under 600,000 clones, approximately 95% of which are singletons. This sample is drawn from a study of shared clonotypes between healthy human individuals. Broader study findings: When compared with the clonotypes that were shared by all four sorted-subset donors, the non-shared clonotypes turned out to have lower generation probabilities. An anticipated effect of sequencing depth on clonotype sharing among donors was recognized.

Per the germline V gene, CDR1 is MNHEY and CDR2 is SVGAGI. This CDR3 spans 13 amino acids. Trimming stripped 0 bases from V and 6 bases from J, with 8 bases between. The genes are TRBV6-5 and TRBJ1-1; D is ambiguous. The TCR comes from a woman aged 25 to 39 in good health. Sequencing was carried out using naive CD4+ T cells sorted from blood. The subset was: CD45RA+ positively selected. The CDR3: CASSYSRSSEAFF. CDR3 coding DNA: TGTGCCAGCAGTTACTCTCGGTCGTCTGAAGCTTTCTTT.